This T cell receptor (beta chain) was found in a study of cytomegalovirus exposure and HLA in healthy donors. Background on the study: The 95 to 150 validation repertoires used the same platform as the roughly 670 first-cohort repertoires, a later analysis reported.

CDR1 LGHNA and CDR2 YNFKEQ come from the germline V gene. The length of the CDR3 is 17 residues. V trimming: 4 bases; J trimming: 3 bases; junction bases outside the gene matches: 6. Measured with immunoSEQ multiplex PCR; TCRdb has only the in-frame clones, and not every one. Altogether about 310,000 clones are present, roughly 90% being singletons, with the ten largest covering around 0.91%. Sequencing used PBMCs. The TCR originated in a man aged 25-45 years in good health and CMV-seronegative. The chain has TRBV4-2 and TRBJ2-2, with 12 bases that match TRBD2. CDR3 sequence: CASSRQTSGGYTGELFF. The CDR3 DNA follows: TGTGCCAGCAGCCGCCAGACTAGCGGGGGTTACACCGGGGAGCTGTTTTTT.